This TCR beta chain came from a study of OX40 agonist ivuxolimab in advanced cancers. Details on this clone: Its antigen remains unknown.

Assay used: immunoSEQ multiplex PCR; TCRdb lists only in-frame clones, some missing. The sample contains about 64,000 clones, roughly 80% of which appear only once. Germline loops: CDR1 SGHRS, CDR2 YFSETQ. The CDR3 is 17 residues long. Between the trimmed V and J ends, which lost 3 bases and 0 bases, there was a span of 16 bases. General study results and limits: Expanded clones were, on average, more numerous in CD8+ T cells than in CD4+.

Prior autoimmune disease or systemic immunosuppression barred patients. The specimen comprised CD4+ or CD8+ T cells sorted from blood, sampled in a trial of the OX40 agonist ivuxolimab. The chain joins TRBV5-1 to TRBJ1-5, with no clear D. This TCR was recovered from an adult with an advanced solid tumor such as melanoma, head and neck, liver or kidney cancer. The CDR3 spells CASSSDPDPYSNQPQHF. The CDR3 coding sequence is TGCGCCAGCAGCTCCGACCCTGACCCCTATAGCAATCAGCCCCAGCATTTT.